This section outlines one T cell receptor (beta chain) sequence together with its context. Antigen unknown. This sample is drawn from a study of radiotherapy plus CTLA-4 blockade in lung cancer. Turning to the study itself: Across the patients, objective responses occurred in 18%, and disease control in 30% to 35%. Study-wide points: There was expansion of tumor-derived TCR clones in blood after radiotherapy plus ipilimumab.

Trimming shortened V by 1 base and J by 2 bases, and 8 bases separated the two germline ends. Looked up from germline, CDR1 is SGHNT and CDR2 is YYREEE (reference sequence). The CDR3 has 14 amino acids. Assay used: immunoSEQ multiplex PCR; TCRdb lists only in-frame clones, some missing. The repertoire has 55,000 to 80,000 clones, around 77% of them found once; the top ten carry approximately 4.5%. The sample in question was peripheral blood, obtained from a patient treated with radiotherapy plus ipilimumab. The sequence was collected from a human donor with non-small cell lung cancer who had a complete response to radiotherapy plus ipilimumab. The V and J genes are TRBV5-4 and TRBJ2-3, with a possible D match to TRBD2 (6 bases). The CDR3 DNA follows: TGTGCCAGCAGCTTGACGGGGGACACAGATACGCAGTATTTT. This codes for CASSLTGDTDTQYF. The full variable domain, in which reference TRBV5-4 and TRBJ2-3 provide the parts outside the CDR3, is ETGVTQSPTHLIKTRGQQVTLRCSSQSGHNTVSWYQQALGQGPQFIFQYYREEENGRGNFPPRFSGLQFPNYSSELNVNALELDDSALYLCASSLTGDTDTQYFGPGTRLTVL.